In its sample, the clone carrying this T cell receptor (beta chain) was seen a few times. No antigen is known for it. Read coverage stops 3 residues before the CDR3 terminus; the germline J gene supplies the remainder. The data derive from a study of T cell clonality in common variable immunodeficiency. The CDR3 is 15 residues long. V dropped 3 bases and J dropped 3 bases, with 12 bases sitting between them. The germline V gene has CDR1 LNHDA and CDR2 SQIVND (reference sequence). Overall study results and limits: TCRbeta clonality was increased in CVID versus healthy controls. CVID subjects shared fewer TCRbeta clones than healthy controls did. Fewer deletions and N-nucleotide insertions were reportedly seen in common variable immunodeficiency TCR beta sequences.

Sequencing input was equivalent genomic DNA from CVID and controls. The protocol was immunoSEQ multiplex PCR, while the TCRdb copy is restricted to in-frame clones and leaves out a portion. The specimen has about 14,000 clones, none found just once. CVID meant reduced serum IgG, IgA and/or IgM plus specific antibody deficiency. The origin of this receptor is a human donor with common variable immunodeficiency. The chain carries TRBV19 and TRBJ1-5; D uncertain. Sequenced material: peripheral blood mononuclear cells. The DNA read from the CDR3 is TGTGCCAGTAGTATTGGTTACGGGTCCAATCAGCCC. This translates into CASSIGYGSNQP. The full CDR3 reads CASSIGYGSNQPQHF.